Included here is one T cell receptor beta chain sequence, with context. CDR1 and CDR2 (germline): SEHNR, FQNEAQ (reference sequence). The CDR3 extends over 14 amino acids. J lost 2 bases, V lost 1 base, and 0 bases had no gene match. Authors' data handling: Counts of nucleated cells, estimated from reference gene primer amplification, were obtained. Using immunoSEQ multiplex PCR, the repertoire was profiled, and TCRdb retains in-frame clones only, with some absent. V and J calls and clone size come straight from that table; D and trimming were deduced from the DNA. This table holds roughly 280,000 clones, approximately 81% found once. The data originate from a study of blood T cell repertoires in COVID-19. Across the whole study: The United States, Italy and Spain supplied acute and convalescent COVID-19 samples. PBMCs, B-cell-depleted T cells, or T cells provided the cDNA or gDNA that made up the material.

Sequenced sample: peripheral blood. The V call is TRBV7-9, the J call TRBJ2-5, with TRBD1 matching 8 bases. This clonotype originated in a man aged 60 to 75 with acute or convalescent COVID-19. As DNA, the CDR3 is TGTGCCAGCAGCTTAGGACAGGGGCAAGAGACCCAGTACTTC. Its translation: CASSLGQGQETQYF. Full variable domain (missing parts from reference TRBV7-9 and TRBJ2-5): DTGVSQNPRHKITKRGQNVTFRCDPISEHNRLYWYRQTLGQGPEFLTYFQNEAQLEKSRLLSDRFSAERPKGSFSTLEIQRTEQGDSAMYLCASSLGQGQETQYFGPGTRLLVL.